The clone carrying this T cell receptor (beta chain) showed up just a few times. The data were obtained in a study of blood T cell repertoires in COVID-19. This CDR3 comprises 16 residues. Germline-derived CDR1 and CDR2 are MNHNS and SASEGT. V dropped 2 bases and J dropped 6 bases, with 17 bases sitting between them. Repertoires were generated with immunoSEQ multiplex PCR, while TCRdb's copy carries only in-frame clones and drops some. Of 200,000 to 250,000 clones in the sample, over 60% were seen once. The J gene is TRBJ2-1, the V gene TRBV6-1; D might be TRBD1 (6 bases). Sequenced material: peripheral blood. This TCR was sampled from a woman between 70 and 85 years old with acute or convalescent COVID-19. The CDR3 here is CASSERWGRGGNEQFF. The DNA for the CDR3 is TGTGCCAGCAGTGAAAGGTGGGGGCGAGGGGGCAATGAGCAGTTCTTC.